These T cell receptor beta chains were read from a single sample in a study of identical twins. In TCRdb, the 5' RACE reads were re-called with MiXCR into one record per CDR3 protein. The table records approximately 300,000 distinct CDR3 sequences, 8.5% to 9.5% of them present only once. This sample also appeared in a second study, on yellow fever vaccine responses in identical twins.

The sequenced sample consisted of CD8+ T cells sorted from blood. These receptors all stem from a woman younger than 35 in good health. CDR3s include the opening cysteine and the closing phenylalanine or tryptophan. Fields, in order: D gene, J gene, V gene, clone size, CDR3 DNA, CDR3 protein. A D gene is named only where the DNA matches it firmly. A row's size may be missing; if present it is once, few, many or a size class.

d_call: -; j_call: TRBJ2-1; v_call: TRBV20-1; clone_size: few; cdr3_nt: TGCAGTGCGGGACCCAGCTCCTACAATGAGCAGTTCTTC; cdr3_aa: CSAGPSSYNEQFF
d_call: -; j_call: TRBJ1-2; v_call: TRBV12-3/TRBV12-4; clone_size: many; cdr3_nt: TGTGCCAGCAGCCCCGATGGCAGAGAATATGGCTACACCTTC; cdr3_aa: CASSPDGREYGYTF
d_call: -; j_call: TRBJ1-1; v_call: TRBV12-3/TRBV12-4; clone_size: many; cdr3_nt: TGTGCCAGCAGTTTTTTCCTCGTGCGGGATGAAGCTTTCTTT; cdr3_aa: CASSFFLVRDEAFF
d_call: -; j_call: TRBJ2-2; v_call: TRBV6-1; clone_size: -; cdr3_nt: TGTGCCAGCATGGGGGCTAACACCGGGGAGCTGTTTTTT; cdr3_aa: CASMGANTGELFF
d_call: -; j_call: TRBJ2-7; v_call: TRBV27; clone_size: few; cdr3_nt: TGTGCCAGCAGCGACTCGGGACTCTACGAGCAGTACTTC; cdr3_aa: CASSDSGLYEQYF
d_call: -; j_call: TRBJ2-1; v_call: TRBV12-3/TRBV12-4; clone_size: many; cdr3_nt: TGTGCCAGCAGTTCGACCGTAGACAGACGCTCCTACAATGAGCAGTTCTTC; cdr3_aa: CASSSTVDRRSYNEQFF
d_call: TRBD1; j_call: TRBJ1-1; v_call: TRBV15; clone_size: -; cdr3_nt: TGTGCCACCAGCAGAGATAGGGGGCACAACACTGAAGCTTTCTTT; cdr3_aa: CATSRDRGHNTEAFF
d_call: -; j_call: TRBJ1-4; v_call: TRBV20-1; clone_size: many; cdr3_nt: TGCAGTGCGGCCCGGAGGCGACTCCAGAGGGAAAAACTGTTTTTT; cdr3_aa: CSAARRRLQREKLFF
d_call: -; j_call: TRBJ1-1; v_call: TRBV7-9; clone_size: -; cdr3_nt: TGTGCCAGCACCCCGAGTGGGGGCACTGAAGCTTTCTTT; cdr3_aa: CASTPSGGTEAFF
d_call: TRBD2; j_call: TRBJ2-1; v_call: TRBV7-2; clone_size: few; cdr3_nt: TGTGCCAGCAGCTTATTTTCTCTAGCGGGGGTCAATGAGCAGTTCTTC; cdr3_aa: CASSLFSLAGVNEQFF
d_call: TRBD2; j_call: TRBJ2-3; v_call: TRBV5-6; clone_size: few; cdr3_nt: TGTGCCAGCAGCTTGGAAAGGGCTAGCGGGGGTCATACGCAGTATTTT; cdr3_aa: CASSLERASGGHTQYF
d_call: -; j_call: TRBJ2-7; v_call: TRBV20-1; clone_size: few; cdr3_nt: TGCAGTGCTAATCAATGGACCGCCAAGGTCTACGAGCAGTACTTC; cdr3_aa: CSANQWTAKVYEQYF
d_call: -; j_call: TRBJ2-7; v_call: TRBV20-1; clone_size: -; cdr3_nt: TGCAGTGCTACCAGTCCTTTGGCAGAAGATGCATACGAGCAGTACTTC; cdr3_aa: CSATSPLAEDAYEQYF
d_call: TRBD2; j_call: TRBJ2-1; v_call: TRBV4-1; clone_size: -; cdr3_nt: TGCGCCAGCAGCCAAGCCCCTAGCGGGAGTAGGTATGAGCAGTTCTTC; cdr3_aa: CASSQAPSGSRYEQFF
d_call: -; j_call: TRBJ2-7; v_call: TRBV27; clone_size: -; cdr3_nt: TGTGCCAGCAGTTATGATCAGTATTCGACCTACGAGCAGTACTTC; cdr3_aa: CASSYDQYSTYEQYF
d_call: TRBD2; j_call: TRBJ2-7; v_call: TRBV4-1; clone_size: many; cdr3_nt: TGCGCCAGCAGCCAAGACCTGGGACTAGCGGGGCTCTCCTACGAGCAGTACTTC; cdr3_aa: CASSQDLGLAGLSYEQYF
d_call: -; j_call: TRBJ1-4; v_call: TRBV6-2/TRBV6-3; clone_size: -; cdr3_nt: TGTGCCAGCAGTTACTCGAGTGCGGACGCCGAAAAACTGTTTTTT; cdr3_aa: CASSYSSADAEKLFF
d_call: TRBD1; j_call: TRBJ2-1; v_call: TRBV19; clone_size: -; cdr3_nt: TGTGCCCGTGCCCGGGGACAGGCACACAATGAGCAGTTCTTC; cdr3_aa: CARARGQAHNEQFF
d_call: TRBD1; j_call: TRBJ2-7; v_call: TRBV29-1; clone_size: -; cdr3_nt: TGCAGCGTTGCCAACCGGGACAGGGGCCACGAGCAGTACTTC; cdr3_aa: CSVANRDRGHEQYF
d_call: -; j_call: TRBJ2-1; v_call: TRBV29-1; clone_size: many; cdr3_nt: TGCAGCGTTGAGTTTCGGGGCTCCTACAATGAGCAGTTCTTC; cdr3_aa: CSVEFRGSYNEQFF
d_call: -; j_call: TRBJ2-1; v_call: TRBV15; clone_size: -; cdr3_nt: TGTGCCACCCTCGGGCTTTACAATGAGCAGTTCTTC; cdr3_aa: CATLGLYNEQFF
d_call: -; j_call: TRBJ2-1; v_call: TRBV7-9; clone_size: -; cdr3_nt: TGTGCCAGCAGCGGGACGGAGAAATACAATGAGCAGTTCTTC; cdr3_aa: CASSGTEKYNEQFF
d_call: TRBD2; j_call: TRBJ2-3; v_call: TRBV29-1; clone_size: few; cdr3_nt: TGCAGCGGGGGGGGAGATACGCAGTATTTT; cdr3_aa: CSGGGDTQYF
d_call: TRBD2; j_call: TRBJ2-5; v_call: TRBV5-1; clone_size: many; cdr3_nt: TGCGCCAGCAGCTATAGCGGGGCCCAAGAGACCCAGTACTTC; cdr3_aa: CASSYSGAQETQYF
d_call: -; j_call: TRBJ2-7; v_call: TRBV21-1; clone_size: few; cdr3_nt: TGTGCCAGCAGCTCAGTAGAACGCACGCCGATCTACGAGCAGTACTTC; cdr3_aa: CASSSVERTPIYEQYF
d_call: TRBD1; j_call: TRBJ2-7; v_call: TRBV27; clone_size: many; cdr3_nt: TGTGCCAGCAGCTGGGGACAGGGGTACGAGCAGTACTTC; cdr3_aa: CASSWGQGYEQYF
d_call: -; j_call: TRBJ2-5; v_call: TRBV4-3; clone_size: -; cdr3_nt: TGCGCCAGCAGCCAAGGGCTAGCGCGAGAAGAGACCCAGTACTTC; cdr3_aa: CASSQGLAREETQYF
d_call: TRBD2; j_call: TRBJ2-5; v_call: TRBV5-5; clone_size: few; cdr3_nt: TGTGCCAGCAGCTTGCACCCCCGGGGGGAAGAGACCCAGTACTTC; cdr3_aa: CASSLHPRGEETQYF
d_call: -; j_call: TRBJ2-7; v_call: TRBV11-1; clone_size: -; cdr3_nt: TGTGCCAGCAGCTCTCCCAAGACTCGGACCCAAACCGGTTCCTACGAGCAGTACTTC; cdr3_aa: CASSSPKTRTQTGSYEQYF
d_call: TRBD2; j_call: TRBJ2-7; v_call: TRBV10-3; clone_size: few; cdr3_nt: TGTGCCATCAGTGACCTTCCAGCTAGCGGGATATCCTACGAGCAGTACTTC; cdr3_aa: CAISDLPASGISYEQYF
d_call: -; j_call: TRBJ2-7; v_call: TRBV27; clone_size: many; cdr3_nt: TGTGCCAGCAGTCCCCGGGTAGGGGGAGGGGACGAGCAGTACTTC; cdr3_aa: CASSPRVGGGDEQYF
d_call: -; j_call: TRBJ1-5; v_call: TRBV27; clone_size: -; cdr3_nt: TGTGCCAGCAGTCCCGACGTAGGGGCCAATCAGCCCCAGCATTTT; cdr3_aa: CASSPDVGANQPQHF
d_call: -; j_call: TRBJ2-1; v_call: TRBV6-2/TRBV6-3; clone_size: few; cdr3_nt: TGTGCCAGCAGTTATAGCCTCGGTGGTGTCGGGACACAAATCAATGAGCAGTTCTTC; cdr3_aa: CASSYSLGGVGTQINEQFF
d_call: -; j_call: TRBJ1-6; v_call: TRBV3-1; clone_size: few; cdr3_nt: TGTGCCAGCAGAATATCGACAGTTTATAATTCACCCCTCCACTTT; cdr3_aa: CASRISTVYNSPLHF
d_call: -; j_call: TRBJ2-7; v_call: TRBV6-1; clone_size: few; cdr3_nt: TGTGCCAGCGCTATCCGGGACACCTCCTACGAGCAGTACTTC; cdr3_aa: CASAIRDTSYEQYF
d_call: TRBD1; j_call: TRBJ2-7; v_call: TRBV27; clone_size: many; cdr3_nt: TGTGCCACCCTAGGGGGACAGTCGGACTACGAGCAGTACTTC; cdr3_aa: CATLGGQSDYEQYF
d_call: -; j_call: TRBJ2-1; v_call: TRBV3-1; clone_size: -; cdr3_nt: TGTGCCAGCAGCCAAGACGCATTATACAATGAGCAGTTCTTC; cdr3_aa: CASSQDALYNEQFF
d_call: -; j_call: TRBJ2-7; v_call: TRBV19; clone_size: few; cdr3_nt: TGTGCCAGTAGTCGTATCAGGAACCGACTTACCTACGAGCAGTACTTC; cdr3_aa: CASSRIRNRLTYEQYF
d_call: -; j_call: TRBJ1-6; v_call: TRBV12-3/TRBV12-4; clone_size: many; cdr3_nt: TGTGCCAGCAGTTTCGGTTCACCCCTCCACTTT; cdr3_aa: CASSFGSPLHF